This T cell receptor beta chain was found in a study of regulatory T cells in long-lasting Graves disease (dated by TCRdb to the early 2020s). In the study overall: Antithyroid drugs had been taken for less than 3 months by newly diagnosed Graves' disease patients. Patients with persistent Graves' disease were compared with patients with newly diagnosed Graves' disease using TCR sequencing and RNA sequencing of peripheral blood. The study was registered as a clinical trial and conducted in China. TCR sequencing covered some 13 persistent and about 20 newly diagnosed Graves' disease patients, around 35 samples in total.

Overall results and qualifications from the work: Only peripheral blood was studied, because thyroid tissue, the primary lesion, was inaccessible. Compared with newly diagnosed patients, persistent Graves' disease patients had lower TCR Shannon entropy and fewer highly expanded clones, which suggests clonal expansion. Patients with persistent disease shared more public clonotypes (under 3,000) than newly diagnosed patients did (approximately 1,000). Only the TCR beta chain was sequenced and analyzed. Preferential use of TRBV28, TRBJ1-2 and TRBJ2-5 was observed in persistent disease, whereas TRBV20-1 and TRBJ2-1 were favored in newly diagnosed disease. The small sample size was acknowledged by the authors as a limitation that may reduce accuracy.

Explained via the paper, the time point label denotes: newly diagnosed GD, antithyroid drugs for less than 3 months. RNA was extracted from PBMCs in TRIzol for both TCR sequencing and RNA sequencing. Graves' disease was diagnosed according to American Thyroid Association guidelines. Recruitment of patients was carried out at an endocrinology department in Xi'an, China. Each patient gave approximately 10 milliliters of peripheral blood, collected in an EDTA anticoagulant tube. Ficoll Paque Plus density gradient separation was used to isolate PBMCs, and no further T cell sorting was done. An Agilent 2100 Bioanalyzer and agarose gel were used to check RNA quality, and a NanoDrop 2000 was used to measure RNA concentration. Receptor libraries were prepared by multiplex PCR. The sequencer listed for this sample is Illumina HiSeq 4000. iRepertoire HTBI primers and Arm-PCR amplification of CDR3 regions were used to construct TCR beta libraries. Gel purification was performed on PCR products prior to sequencing. In the original analysis: A total of 60 to 80 TRBV and 14 TRBJ segments were identified across samples and were used for gene usage analysis of CDR3 amino acid clonotypes. Filtered high-quality paired reads were merged into contigs using COPE and FqMerger. BLAST was used to align contigs to IMGT TRBV, TRBD and TRBJ reference genes, with CDR3 defined following IMGT. Clonotypes above 0.1% frequency were classified as highly expanded clones. Shannon entropy served as the measure of repertoire diversity, while the Gini coefficient captured V-J evenness. Public clonotypes were defined as clonotypes shared by more than one individual. In TCRdb, the public reads were trimmed at Q25 with fastp and aligned with MiXCR, with productive beta chains retained. Each CDR3 protein appears once, grouped with its most common genes and DNA. The V and J calls reflect TCRdb's pipeline rather than the authors' work. Recorded for this sample are roughly 610,000 distinct CDR3 sequences; under 20% of them occurred a single time. Of the sample, around a sixth is held by the ten largest clones.

Counted from cysteine to phenylalanine, this CDR3 has 15 amino acids. Solely the CDR3 DNA is kept, with 45 bases framed from the first base. V is pared back by 6 bases and J by 7 bases, with 19 bases lying between the germline termini. CDR1 is given as LNHDA and CDR2 as SQIVND, both from the germline V gene (reference sequence). As concerns this clonotype: What this receptor recognizes is not known. The record has no base qualities; no much larger clone is one base away.

The same data also contributed to another study, on T cells in Graves' hyperthyroidism and ophthalmopathy. As described in the second report: Graves' hyperthyroidism was defined as stable when no progression to ophthalmopathy occurred over 18 months of follow-up. Hyperthyroidism patients were newly diagnosed, with disease duration under 2 months, and aged 18 to 65 years. Exclusion was applied to patients with uncontrolled infections, other autoimmune diseases, pregnancy or lactation. Clinical symptoms, serum thyroxine and TRAb, thyroid ultrasound, and orbital computed tomography formed the basis for the diagnoses. The TCR CDR3 was subjected to a first round of RT-PCR using the HTBI primer set and the Qiagen OneStep RT-PCR kit. Blood samples also contained most of the expanded thyroid clonotypes (frequency above 0.001), which suggests that blood repertoires may reflect thyroid immune responses. Ophthalmopathy was separated from stable hyperthyroidism by a 13 V-J signature model, with about 88% sensitivity and approximately 84% specificity obtained in cross-validation and 80%/75% obtained in testing. During validation, the model predicted progression to ophthalmopathy a median of about 6.5 months ahead of onset, with around 71% sensitivity and around 72% specificity. A discovery cohort of roughly 100 patients, 43 with Graves' ophthalmopathy and 55 to 60 with stable Graves' hyperthyroidism, was used to find distinguishing TCR V-J signatures. Prospective prediction of ophthalmopathy was tested in an independent validation cohort of 18 to 20 hyperthyroidism patients and some 17 patients who later progressed to ophthalmopathy. The approximately 100 discovery patients were randomly split 7:3 into training and test sets. In addition, the study compared T-cell repertoires in thyroid tissue and in blood from a handful of Graves' hyperthyroidism patients. Following sampling, methimazole starting at 30 mg daily was given to hyperthyroidism patients, and high-dose intravenous methylprednisolone was given to ophthalmopathy patients. Libraries were constructed in a second round of multiplex PCR, after which size selection and purification were performed. Sequencing of the libraries was done on an Illumina HiSeq2000 using paired-end 100 bp reads. SOAPnuke was used to process the raw data, removing reads that contained adapters or uncalled bases, had a mean Phred below 15, or lacked an exact match to the constant primer or identifier. COPE v1.2.5 was used to merge the high-quality paired reads, and each unique nucleotide sequence was defined as a clonotype. Clonotypes were aligned to IMGT TRBV, TRBD and TRBJ reference segments using MiTCR v1.1. Only V-J combinations with frequency above 0.0001, covering approximately 99% of repertoires, were analysed. A TCS score was defined as the ratio between F50 (clonal expansion) and ExV (chaos), using BLOSUM62-based TCRdist between CDR3 peptides within each V-J. Welch's t-statistics and random forest reduced roughly 540 V-J features to about 13, which were used in a naive Bayes classifier (R e1071). Sample size was not statistically predetermined, and blinding of investigators to group allocation was not performed. The paper reports TCR Vbeta CDR3 sequencing of roughly 140 peripheral blood samples: around 45 ophthalmopathy, under 80 hyperthyroidism and roughly 17 progressor patients.

The sequence was collected from a woman aged 25-40 years with Graves disease. Donor details come from another sample of the same person, matched by shared clones. Sequencing was performed on peripheral blood mononuclear cells (PBMCs), taken at new diagnosis, from a patient treated with antithyroid drugs. The rearranged chain carries TRBV19 and TRBJ1-5; the D segment cannot be called with confidence. The CDR3 protein sequence reads: CASRLHGNPPQPQHF. Read as DNA, the sequence is TGTGCCAGTAGGTTGCACGGGAACCCTCCCCAGCCCCAGCATTTT. The full variable domain, completed from the reference TRBV19 and TRBJ1-5 proteins outside the CDR3, reads DGGITQSPKYLFRKEGQNVTLSCEQNLNHDAMYWYRQDPGQGLRLIYYSQIVNDFQKGDIAEGYSVSREKKESFPLTVTSAQKNPTAFYLCASRLHGNPPQPQHFGDGTRLSIL.